This is a list of T cell receptor beta chains from one sample in a study of regulatory T cells in long-lasting Graves disease. TCRdb re-called the multiplex PCR reads with MiXCR, one entry per CDR3 protein. The sample shows 440,000 or so distinct CDR3 sequences, 15% of them seen only once. In addition, the sample was reused for a study of T cells in Graves' hyperthyroidism and ophthalmopathy.

This sample comprised peripheral blood mononuclear cells (PBMCs), obtained at new diagnosis, from a patient treated with antithyroid drugs. Receptors were obtained from a woman aged 25 to 39 with Graves disease. Both conserved end residues are part of each CDR3. Each record gives: J gene, D gene, V gene, clone size, CDR3 protein, CDR3 DNA. The D gene is left open where the match is weak. Not all rows give a size; the values are once, few, many and, for expanded clones, a class.

j_gene: TRBJ2-5; d_gene: NA; v_gene: TRBV4-1; abundance: many; CDR3aa: CASSQVSGRMETQYF; CDR3nt: TGCGCCAGCAGCCAAGTGAGCGGCAGAATGGAGACCCAGTACTTC
j_gene: TRBJ2-1; d_gene: NA; v_gene: TRBV12-3/TRBV12-4; abundance: many; CDR3aa: CASSALGVQGNEQFF; CDR3nt: TGTGCCAGCAGTGCCCTGGGGGTACAGGGCAATGAGCAGTTCTTC
j_gene: TRBJ2-1; d_gene: NA; v_gene: TRBV14; abundance: many; CDR3aa: CASSQEGRHEQFF; CDR3nt: TGTGCCAGCAGCCAAGAAGGGCGTCATGAGCAGTTCTTC
j_gene: TRBJ2-7; d_gene: NA; v_gene: TRBV11-2; abundance: many; CDR3aa: CASSLGTASFEQYF; CDR3nt: TGTGCCAGCAGCTTAGGGACAGCAAGTTTCGAGCAGTACTTC
j_gene: TRBJ2-1; d_gene: TRBD1; v_gene: TRBV10-3; abundance: NA; CDR3aa: CAISEWRQGYNEQFF; CDR3nt: TGTGCCATCAGTGAATGGAGACAGGGCTACAATGAGCAGTTCTTC
j_gene: TRBJ2-7; d_gene: NA; v_gene: TRBV5-1; abundance: many; CDR3aa: CASSLVGPGADYEQYF; CDR3nt: TGCGCCAGCAGCTTGGTGGGTCCGGGGGCGGACTACGAGCAGTACTTC
j_gene: TRBJ2-2; d_gene: NA; v_gene: TRBV12-3/TRBV12-4; abundance: many; CDR3aa: CASSLAGPGTGELFF; CDR3nt: TGTGCCAGCAGTTTAGCGGGCCCAGGGACCGGGGAGCTGTTTTTT
j_gene: TRBJ2-7; d_gene: TRBD2; v_gene: TRBV27; abundance: many; CDR3aa: CASSLVAGGFYEQYF; CDR3nt: TGTGCCAGCAGTTTAGTTGCGGGAGGGTTCTACGAGCAGTACTTC
j_gene: TRBJ2-7; d_gene: NA; v_gene: TRBV18; abundance: NA; CDR3aa: CASSPHPRVAEQYF; CDR3nt: TGTGCCAGCTCACCCCACCCCAGAGTCGCCGAGCAGTACTTC
j_gene: TRBJ1-4; d_gene: TRBD1; v_gene: TRBV5-1; abundance: NA; CDR3aa: CASSLGPDRGEKLFF; CDR3nt: TGCGCCAGCAGCTTGGGGCCGGACAGGGGCGAAAAACTGTTTTTT
j_gene: TRBJ1-1; d_gene: NA; v_gene: TRBV6-1; abundance: many; CDR3aa: CASSGRMRTFF; CDR3nt: TGTGCCAGCAGCGGTAGGATGAGAACTTTCTTT
j_gene: TRBJ1-3; d_gene: TRBD1; v_gene: TRBV27; abundance: NA; CDR3aa: CASRTGQNGNTIYF; CDR3nt: TGTGCCAGCAGGACAGGGCAAAACGGAAACACCATATATTTT
j_gene: TRBJ2-1; d_gene: TRBD2; v_gene: TRBV27; abundance: NA; CDR3aa: CASSNLLAGGPTTYNEQFF; CDR3nt: TGTGCCAGCAGTAACCTACTAGCGGGAGGGCCAACCACATACAATGAGCAGTTCTTC
j_gene: TRBJ1-5; d_gene: NA; v_gene: TRBV6-1; abundance: once; CDR3aa: CASSELVENQPQHF; CDR3nt: TGTGCCAGCAGTGAATTGGTCGAAAATCAGCCCCAGCATTTT
j_gene: TRBJ2-7; d_gene: NA; v_gene: TRBV5-1; abundance: many; CDR3aa: CASSPPSPHEQYF; CDR3nt: TGCGCCAGCAGCCCACCTAGCCCCCACGAGCAGTACTTC
j_gene: TRBJ2-2; d_gene: NA; v_gene: TRBV5-6; abundance: few; CDR3aa: CASSLTLNPGELFF; CDR3nt: TGTGCCAGCAGCTTAACCCTCAACCCCGGGGAGCTGTTTTTT
j_gene: TRBJ2-7; d_gene: TRBD2; v_gene: TRBV11-2; abundance: many; CDR3aa: CASSPTAGSPYEQYF; CDR3nt: TGTGCCAGCAGCCCCACAGCGGGATCGCCCTACGAGCAGTACTTC
j_gene: TRBJ2-1; d_gene: NA; v_gene: TRBV4-2; abundance: NA; CDR3aa: CASSQEGVYNEQFF; CDR3nt: TGTGCCAGCAGCCAAGAGGGAGTTTACAATGAGCAGTTCTTC
j_gene: TRBJ2-5; d_gene: NA; v_gene: TRBV14; abundance: NA; CDR3aa: CASSQIGRETQYF; CDR3nt: TGTGCCAGCAGCCAAATAGGACGGGAGACCCAGTACTTC
j_gene: TRBJ2-7; d_gene: NA; v_gene: TRBV4-2; abundance: few; CDR3aa: CASSQEGSYPPDEQYF; CDR3nt: TGTGCCAGCAGCCAAGAAGGCAGCTATCCGCCAGACGAGCAGTACTTC
j_gene: TRBJ1-5; d_gene: TRBD1; v_gene: TRBV20-1; abundance: few; CDR3aa: CSARNGRQGLGNQPQHF; CDR3nt: TGCAGTGCTAGAAATGGACGACAGGGGTTGGGCAATCAGCCCCAGCATTTT
j_gene: TRBJ1-5; d_gene: NA; v_gene: TRBV4-2; abundance: few; CDR3aa: CASSQGIGSGLGNQPQHF; CDR3nt: TGTGCCAGCAGCCAAGGTATAGGGTCGGGGTTGGGCAATCAGCCCCAGCATTTT
j_gene: TRBJ1-4; d_gene: NA; v_gene: TRBV18; abundance: many; CDR3aa: CASSPQGPEKLFF; CDR3nt: TGTGCCAGCTCACCACAAGGTCCCGAAAAACTGTTTTTT
j_gene: TRBJ2-3; d_gene: NA; v_gene: TRBV6-9; abundance: once; CDR3aa: CASSYPLPLSRLGMTDTQYF; CDR3nt: TGTGCCAGCAGTTACCCGCTCCCGCTAAGTCGGTTGGGGATGACAGATACGCAGTATTTT
j_gene: TRBJ2-1; d_gene: NA; v_gene: TRBV7-8; abundance: many; CDR3aa: CASRRVPSSYNEQFF; CDR3nt: TGTGCCAGCCGGCGGGTCCCGAGCTCCTACAATGAGCAGTTCTTC
j_gene: TRBJ1-2; d_gene: TRBD1; v_gene: TRBV6-1; abundance: NA; CDR3aa: CASKGQGADGYTF; CDR3nt: TGTGCCAGCAAAGGACAGGGGGCGGACGGCTACACCTTC
j_gene: TRBJ1-2; d_gene: NA; v_gene: TRBV20-1; abundance: NA; CDR3aa: CSARDIQGTYGYTF; CDR3nt: TGCAGTGCTAGAGATATTCAGGGTACCTATGGCTACACCTTC
j_gene: TRBJ2-1; d_gene: NA; v_gene: TRBV7-9; abundance: NA; CDR3aa: CASSPPRVNEQFF; CDR3nt: TGTGCCAGCAGCCCACCAAGGGTTAATGAGCAGTTCTTC
j_gene: TRBJ2-5; d_gene: NA; v_gene: TRBV20-1; abundance: many; CDR3aa: CSASSDGRSQETQYF; CDR3nt: TGCAGTGCTAGCTCCGACGGGAGAAGCCAAGAGACCCAGTACTTC